The next 15 T cell receptor beta chains were all read from a single sample in a study of blood T cell repertoires in COVID-19. The protocol was immunoSEQ multiplex PCR, while the TCRdb copy is restricted to in-frame clones and leaves out a portion. The sample shows about 26,000 clones, around 93% of them seen only once. Sequenced material: peripheral blood. Every receptor here comes from a human donor in a cohort sampled during active COVID-19.

The chain carries TRBV19 and TRBJ2-3, with D maybe TRBD1 (6 bases). Germline assignment: CDR1 LNHDA and CDR2 SQIVND (reference sequence). Between the trimmed V and J ends, which lost 8 bases and 0 bases, there was a span of 12 bases. This CDR3 spans 14 amino acids. CDR3 DNA: TGTGCCAGTCGGGACATTGGAAGCACAGATACGCAGTATTTT. This translates into CASRDIGSTDTQYF.

The J gene is TRBJ2-2, the V gene TRBV5-6, with 13 bases aligning to TRBD2. Looked up from germline, CDR1 is SGHDT and CDR2 is YYEEEE. The CDR3 length is 18 residues. With V trimmed by 6 bases and J by 2 bases, 10 bases remained unmatched. The CDR3 sequence: CASTGLAGEARNTGELFF. The CDR3 nucleotides read TGTGCCAGCACCGGACTAGCGGGGGAGGCTCGAAACACCGGGGAGCTGTTTTTT. The full variable domain, in which reference TRBV5-6 and TRBJ2-2 provide the parts outside the CDR3, is DAGVTQSPTHLIKTRGQQVTLRCSPKSGHDTVSWYQQALGQGPQFIFQYYEEEERQRGNFPDRFSGHQFPNYSSELNVNALLLGDSALYLCASTGLAGEARNTGELFFGEGSRLTVL.

The gene calls are TRBV12-3 or TRBV12-4 and TRBJ1-2; D not resolved. The CDR3 extends over 11 amino acids. V was trimmed by 8 bases and J by 7 bases, leaving 11 bases between them. The CDR3 DNA is TGTGCCAGCCAGTCTCGGGGTGGCTACACCTTC. Its protein product is CASQSRGGYTF.

This chain joins TRBV4-1 and TRBJ2-3, with D perhaps TRBD1 (6 bases). Per germline, CDR1 MGHRA and CDR2 YSYEKL. CDR3 length equals 16 residues. Trimming shortened V by 1 base and J by 6 bases, and 17 bases separated the two germline ends. In DNA, the CDR3 is TGCGCCAGCAGCCAAGCCGACGAAAAAAGGGGGGATACGCAGTATTTT. Translated, it gives CASSQADEKRGDTQYF.

The genes are TRBV18 and TRBJ2-1; D might be TRBD1 (6 bases). Germline V gives CDR1 KGHSH, CDR2 LQKENI. CDR3 size: 18 residues. V was trimmed by 2 bases and J by 4 bases, leaving 21 bases between them. As DNA, the CDR3 is TGTGCCAGCTCACCAAGGGGAATCTCCTCTGGGACATACAATGAGCAGTTCTTC. This sequence encodes CASSPRGISSGTYNEQFF.

The V call is TRBV3-1 (or the pseudogene TRBV3-2), the J call TRBJ2-3, with TRBD2 identical over 7 bases. V shed 0 bases and J 0 bases; nucleotides not matched to a gene: 6. The CDR3 covers 17 residues. CDR1 is LGHDT and CDR2 is YNNKEL in the germline V gene (reference sequence). The CDR3 DNA reads TGTGCCAGCAGCCAAGATCGGGCGGGGGACAGCACAGATACGCAGTATTTT. Its translation: CASSQDRAGDSTDTQYF.

This sequence joins TRBV28 and TRBJ1-5; D is unclear. The CDR3 consists of 15 residues. Germline V gene lookup returns CDR1 MDHEN and CDR2 SYDVKM. V shed 6 bases and J shed 2 bases, with 14 bases lying between them. The CDR3 loop is CASRDPGLGNQPQHF. CDR3 nucleotide sequence: TGTGCCAGCAGGGATCCGGGATTGGGCAATCAGCCCCAGCATTTT.

This chain uses TRBV11-2 with TRBJ1-6; 9 bases are a match to TRBD1. V lost 4 bases, J lost 9 bases, and 7 bases stayed unmatched. CDR3 length equals 15 residues. Germline V gene data show CDR1 as SGHAT and CDR2 as FQNNGV. CDR3 sequence reads: CASSSLRDRVSPLHF. The CDR3 DNA is TGTGCCAGCAGCTCCCTCCGGGACAGGGTTTCACCCCTCCACTTT.

The V call is TRBV6-2 or TRBV6-3, the J call TRBJ1-3; D is unresolved. Looked up from germline, CDR1 is MNHEY and CDR2 is SVGEGT. The V and J ends lost 2 bases and 4 bases respectively, with 3 bases between them. There are 12 residues in the CDR3. The CDR3 spells CASSYEGNTIYF. The DNA for the CDR3 is TGTGCCAGCAGTTACGAGGGAAACACCATATATTTT.

This sequence joins TRBV19 and TRBJ2-7; maybe TRBD2 (6 bases). The germline V and J ends were trimmed by 1 base and 2 bases, with 18 bases remaining between them. This CDR3 has 17 amino acids. Germline CDR1 LNHDA, CDR2 SQIVND (reference sequence). The CDR3 sequence: CASSIGLRRTTAYEQYF. CDR3 coding DNA: TGTGCCAGTAGTATAGGGTTACGGAGGACTACTGCCTACGAGCAGTACTTC.

The V gene is TRBV18, the J gene TRBJ1-5; D is perhaps TRBD1 (5 bases). The V gene's germline CDR1 is KGHSH and CDR2 LQKENI. The V and J ends lost 6 bases and 3 bases respectively, with 15 bases between them. The CDR3 is made up of 15 amino acids. The CDR3 here is CASSPKDTLNQPQHF. The CDR3 nucleotides are TGTGCCAGCTCGCCTAAGGACACGCTCAATCAGCCCCAGCATTTT.

The chain uses TRBV28 and TRBJ1-4; 9 bases are shared with TRBD1. Germline V gene lookup returns CDR1 MDHEN and CDR2 SYDVKM. Unmatched junction bases numbered 1, after V lost 3 bases and J lost 5 bases. The CDR3 is 14 residues long. DNA of the CDR3: TGTGCCAGCAGTTTGACAGGGGGAAATGAAAAACTGTTTTTT. This encodes CASSLTGGNEKLFF.

The gene calls are TRBV4-2 and TRBJ2-4, with 10 bases matching TRBD2. Germline loops: CDR1 LGHNA, CDR2 YNFKEQ. The CDR3 is 21 amino acids. With 0 bases clipped from V and 0 bases from J, the junction kept 14 bases outside the gene matches. CDR3 in amino acids: CASSQDSIAGGTNLAKNIQYF. The DNA of the CDR3 is TGTGCCAGCAGCCAAGATTCCATAGCGGGGGGAACTAACTTAGCCAAAAACATTCAGTACTTC.

J is TRBJ2-1 and V is TRBV10-1, with 13 bases matching TRBD2. Per germline, CDR1 WNHNN and CDR2 SYGVQD (reference sequence). V was pared by 8 bases and J by 10 bases, with 11 bases of the junction left unmatched. The CDR3 spans 15 residues. The CDR3 protein is CASGLSGTSGEEQFF. The CDR3 nucleotides are TGCGCCAGCGGGCTTTCAGGGACTAGCGGGGAAGAGCAGTTCTTC.

The gene calls are TRBV13 and TRBJ2-5; TRBD1 matches at 9 bases. V shed 2 bases and J 12 bases; nucleotides not matched to a gene: 7. Per the germline V gene, CDR1 is PRHDT and CDR2 is FYEKMQ (reference sequence). The CDR3 contains 13 residues. CDR3 DNA sequence: TGTGCCAGCAGCTTAATGGGACAGGGCCTAAAGTACTTC. It specifies CASSLMGQGLKYF.